A single sample gave rise to the 30 T cell receptor beta chains below, sequenced in a study of T-cell reconstitution after alpha-beta-depleted transplantation in children. For TCRbeta, the library was prepared with unique molecular identifiers. TCRdb analysed the PCR reads with MiXCR anew, one entry per CDR3 protein. The profile covers fewer than 200,000 distinct CDR3 sequences, with approximately 7% appearing a single time and over 2.5% taken by the ten largest. The sequencing used PBMCs from the stem cell graft donor, collected from the stem cell graft. These receptors all come from a human donor who donated a stem cell graft to a child with Wiskott-Aldrich syndrome.

At least ten counts were recorded for this clonotype. The rearrangement links TRBV25-1 to TRBJ2-1, with D unclear. CDR3 length equals 15 residues. Trimming took off 0 bases at V and 7 bases at J, with 13 bases between the two ends. Germline-derived CDR1 and CDR2 are MGHDK and SYGVNS. The CDR3: CASSEYSGVRNEQFF. The CDR3 DNA is TGTGCCAGCAGTGAATATTCAGGTGTAAGGAATGAGCAGTTCTTC.

This clonotype was recorded many times. The V and J genes are TRBV6-5 and TRBJ2-5; 10 bases line up with TRBD2. Trimming took 2 bases from V and 2 from J; bases not matched to a gene: 5. The CDR3 extends over 16 amino acids. Germline loops: CDR1 MNHEY, CDR2 SVGAGI. CDR3 loop: CASSYNGLAVQETQYF. CDR3 bases: TGTGCCAGCAGTTACAACGGACTAGCGGTACAAGAGACCCAGTACTTC.

The table lists this clonotype with many counts. The chain couples TRBV6-5 to TRBJ1-3, with D perhaps TRBD1 (5 bases). The CDR3 consists of 16 residues. V lost 4 bases and J lost 2, with 15 bases in between. Per the germline V gene, CDR1 is MNHEY and CDR2 is SVGAGI. CDR3: CASSSTGAIPGNTIYF. CDR3 bases: TGTGCCAGCAGTTCGACCGGGGCCATTCCTGGAAACACCATATATTTT.

This clonotype appeared many times. This chain links TRBV3-1 with TRBJ2-7; TRBD1 might be the D (5 bases). CDR3 length: 13 amino acids. The germline gives CDR1 LGHDT, CDR2 YNNKEL (reference sequence). Trimming took 1 base from V and 6 from J, leaving 10 bases between them. The CDR3 DNA reads as TGTGCCAGCAGCCAAGTTCGAACAGGCGAGCAGTACTTC. As protein: CASSQVRTGEQYF.

This clonotype was recorded many times. The CDR3 sequence: CASSYSYRHNEQFF. In DNA form, the CDR3 reads TGTGCCAGCAGTTACTCGTACAGACACAATGAGCAGTTCTTC. J is TRBJ2-1 and V is TRBV6-5; D remains ambiguous. V was trimmed by 0 bases and J by 5 bases, leaving 8 bases between them. The germline CDR1 and CDR2 sequences are MNHEY and SVGAGI. The CDR3 spans 14 residues.

A few counts support this clonotype. This rearrangement joins TRBV9 to TRBJ2-2, with D hard to call. Trimming removed 0 bases at V and 7 bases at J, with 13 bases between. The CDR3 is made up of 15 amino acids. Per the germline V gene, CDR1 is SGDLS and CDR2 is YYNGEE. The CDR3 is CASSVAARSGGELFF. In nucleotides, the CDR3 is TGTGCCAGCAGCGTAGCTGCCAGGTCGGGCGGGGAGCTGTTTTTT.

This clonotype was recorded at least ten times. The J gene is TRBJ1-4, the V gene TRBV12-3 or TRBV12-4; TRBD1 might be the D (5 bases). The CDR3 contains 15 residues. Trimming removed 5 bases at V and 3 bases at J, with 13 bases between. CDR3 nucleotides: TGTGCCAGCAGTCCCTCGAGGGGACCTAATGAAAAACTGTTTTTT. Translating gives CASSPSRGPNEKLFF.

This clonotype was seen repeatedly, ten times or more. The chain links TRBV6-5 to TRBJ1-5; TRBD1 agrees at 8 bases. The CDR3 length is 16 residues. Germline CDR1 is MNHEY and CDR2 is SVGAGI. With V trimmed by 5 bases and J by 1 base, 7 bases remained unmatched. The CDR3 sequence: CASSPRGLGSNQPQHF. Here the CDR3 DNA reads TGTGCCAGCAGTCCCAGGGGGCTGGGAAGCAATCAGCCCCAGCATTTT.

This clonotype came up many times. This chain uses TRBV25-1 with TRBJ2-3; weak D call: TRBD1 (6 bases). V lost 5 bases and J 3 bases, leaving 6 bases between the germline ends. The CDR3 loop spans 12 amino acids. Germline values: CDR1 MGHDK, CDR2 SYGVNS. CDR3 in DNA: TGTGCCAGCAGTCAGGGGACAGATACGCAGTATTTT. Its translation is CASSQGTDTQYF.

This clonotype was counted at least ten times. The V and J genes are TRBV29-1 and TRBJ1-1, with D uncertain. Trimming cost V 6 bases and J 0 bases, with 11 bases left between them. The length of the CDR3 is 13 residues. CDR1 and CDR2 (germline): SQVTM, ANQGSEA. CDR3: CSVPSLMNTEAFF. The CDR3 nucleotides are TGCAGCGTCCCATCCTTAATGAACACTGAAGCTTTCTTT. Full variable domain (outside the CDR3, taken from reference TRBV29-1 and TRBJ1-1): SAVISQKPSRDICQRGTSLTIQCQVDSQVTMMFWYRQQPGQSLTLIATANQGSEATYESGFVIDKFPISRPNLTFSTLTVSNMSPEDSSIYLCSVPSLMNTEAFFGQGTRLTVV.

This clonotype was detected many times. The chain combines TRBV12-3 or TRBV12-4 with TRBJ1-1; perhaps TRBD1 as D (6 bases). V was shortened by 5 bases and J by 1 base, with 11 bases between the two germline ends. This CDR3 comprises 14 residues. CDR3 protein: CASSPRGGNTEAFF. For the CDR3, the DNA is TGTGCCAGCAGTCCAAGGGGGGGGAACACTGAAGCTTTCTTT.

This clonotype turned up a few times. This chain uses TRBV5-6 with TRBJ1-2; tentative D call: TRBD1 (5 bases). The V gene's germline CDR1 is SGHDT and CDR2 YYEEEE. Trimming removed 7 bases at V and 5 bases at J, with 27 bases between. The CDR3 is made up of 17 amino acids. The CDR3 DNA is TGTGCCAGCGCCGGGGGGAGGAATGGGCCCCCCGGGTATGGCTACACCTTC. Protein product: CASAGGRNGPPGYGYTF.

This clonotype has ten or more counts. The chain recombines TRBV6-5 with TRBJ1-2; TRBD1 matches 10 bases. V shed 3 bases, J shed 4 bases, and the junction held 8 bases outside the gene matches. Germline V lookup: CDR1 MNHEY, CDR2 SVGAGI. The CDR3 spans 16 residues. The CDR3 DNA sequence: TGTGCCAGCAGTTATTATTCGACAGGGGGCAGCTATGGCTACACCTTC. Translation gives CASSYYSTGGSYGYTF.

This clonotype was found many times. The chain is built from TRBV4-3 and TRBJ2-1, with 8 nucleotides matching TRBD1. This CDR3 has 18 amino acids. The junction had 14 bases not matched to a gene; V was cut back by 0 bases and J by 7 bases. CDR1 is LGHNA and CDR2 is YSLEER in the germline V gene. The CDR3 loop reads CASSQDGPDRGIRNEQFF. The DNA of the CDR3 is TGCGCCAGCAGCCAAGATGGTCCCGACAGGGGTATCCGGAATGAGCAGTTCTTC.

This clonotype was detected many times. The chain recombines TRBV5-1 with TRBJ1-5, with 10 bases fitting TRBD1. V lost 4 bases to trimming and J lost 0 bases; unmatched junction nucleotides: 7. The CDR3 has 17 residues. Germline CDR1 is SGHRS and CDR2 is YFSETQ. As DNA, the CDR3 is TGCGCCAGCAGCGCCGGGACAGGGGCCGATAGCAATCAGCCCCAGCATTTT. Amino acids: CASSAGTGADSNQPQHF.

This clonotype was picked up a small number of times. The V call is TRBV14, the J call TRBJ2-7, with D tentatively TRBD1 or TRBD2 (5 bases each). The CDR3 consists of 16 residues. Germline-derived CDR1 and CDR2 are SGHDN and FVKESK. V lost 4 bases, J lost 0 bases, and 16 bases lay in between. The CDR3 protein is CASSPPGPGLSYEQYF. CDR3 bases: TGTGCCAGCAGCCCACCGGGGCCGGGCCTCTCCTACGAGCAGTACTTC.

This clonotype was seen repeatedly, ten times or more. The rearrangement joins TRBV9 to TRBJ2-1; 8 bases are shared with TRBD2. Trimming at V came to 0 bases and at J to 7 bases, leaving 6 bases not matched to a gene. This CDR3 has 15 residues. Germline CDR1 reads SGDLS; CDR2 reads YYNGEE. CDR3 coding DNA: TGTGCCAGCAGCGTAGTGGCGGGAGGTTGGAATGAGCAGTTCTTC. Translation: CASSVVAGGWNEQFF.

This clonotype has a count of ten or more. This chain connects TRBV4-3 to TRBJ2-7; D remains ambiguous. The CDR3 contains 13 residues. Germline-derived CDR1 and CDR2 are LGHNA and YSLEER. Trimming cost V 4 bases and J 4 bases, with 11 bases left between them. The CDR3 DNA follows: TGCGCCAGCAGCCCTCAGGCTGGGTACGAGCAGTACTTC. This sequence encodes CASSPQAGYEQYF.

This clonotype was picked up a small number of times. The chain has TRBV5-1 and TRBJ2-6; D ambiguous. The germline CDR1 and CDR2 sequences are SGHRS and YFSETQ. V was pared by 4 bases and J by 4 bases, with 9 bases between. The CDR3 consists of 14 residues. The CDR3 nucleotides read TGCGCCAGCAGCCCCGGTGACGGGGCCAACGTCCTGACTTTC. It specifies CASSPGDGANVLTF.

In this sample, this clonotype turned up many times. This rearrangement joins TRBV20-1 to TRBJ1-6; D is perhaps TRBD1 (6 bases). Germline-derived CDR1 and CDR2 are DFQATT and SNEGSKA (reference sequence). Trimming pared 5 bases from V and 3 bases from J, leaving 14 bases between. The CDR3 is made up of 15 amino acids. The CDR3 nucleotides are TGCAGTGCTGGGAGAGGGGGAGACTATAATTCACCCCTCCACTTT. This sequence encodes CSAGRGGDYNSPLHF.

This clonotype was picked up a small number of times. This chain joins TRBV7-2 and TRBJ1-6, with 9 bases that match TRBD1. CDR1 and CDR2 from the germline V gene are SGHTA and FQGNSA. The CDR3 has 15 amino acids. After removal of 2 bases from V and 9 bases from J, the junction contained 5 bases not matched to a gene. The CDR3 DNA follows: TGTGCCAGCAGCTTAAGAAGGGACAGGGCTTCACCCCTCCACTTT. This encodes CASSLRRDRASPLHF.

This clonotype was detected many times. The chain couples TRBV5-1 to TRBJ2-3, with 7 bases fitting TRBD2. This CDR3 is built from 17 residues. From germline, CDR1 is SGHRS and CDR2 YFSETQ. Losses at the gene ends were 2 bases for V and 0 bases for J; bases not matched to a gene: 9. The CDR3 bases are TGCGCCAGCAGCTTCCGAGCTAGCGGAGTTAGCACAGATACGCAGTATTTT. It specifies CASSFRASGVSTDTQYF.

This clonotype has ten or more counts. V gene TRBV3-1 combines with J gene TRBJ2-2; 7 bases are shared with TRBD2. Germline V gives CDR1 LGHDT, CDR2 YNNKEL (reference sequence). V lost 3 bases to trimming and J lost 6 bases; unmatched junction nucleotides: 4. This CDR3 contains 14 residues. As DNA, the CDR3 is TGTGCCAGCAGCCAGACCGGGGGGTCCGGGGAGCTGTTTTTT. It is translated as CASSQTGGSGELFF.

The CDR3 coding sequence is TGTGCCAGCAGCCAATTTTTGAGTAACAATGAGCAGTTCTTC. Encoded protein: CASSQFLSNNEQFF. V and J are TRBV3-1 and TRBJ2-1, with D unresolved. Per germline, CDR1 LGHDT and CDR2 YNNKEL (reference sequence). This CDR3 spans 14 amino acids. The V end lost 2 bases, the J end lost 5 bases, and 10 bases lay between the germline ends.

This clonotype was counted at least ten times. The chain has TRBV4-3 and TRBJ1-2, with unresolved D. The ends were cut back, 0 bases at V and 5 bases at J, with 16 bases in the middle. The CDR3 extends over 16 amino acids. Germline V gene sequence: CDR1 LGHNA, CDR2 YSLEER. The CDR3 region is CASSQEVFGPRYGYTF. For the CDR3, the DNA is TGCGCCAGCAGCCAAGAAGTATTCGGTCCTAGGTATGGCTACACCTTC.

This clonotype showed up many times. The J gene is TRBJ1-6, the V gene TRBV20-1; no reliable D call. V was shortened by 2 bases and J by 7 bases, with 9 bases between the two germline ends. Germline CDR1 DFQATT, CDR2 SNEGSKA (reference sequence). CDR3 size: 13 residues. The DNA for the CDR3 is TGCAGTGCTAGATCCGACACAAATTCACCCCTCCACTTT. Translated: CSARSDTNSPLHF.

CDR3 sequence: CASGFESEDEQFF. The CDR3, as DNA: TGTGCCAGCGGCTTCGAATCAGAGGATGAGCAGTTCTTC. The V gene is TRBV28, the J gene TRBJ2-1; D is uncertain. V was pared by 8 bases and J by 8 bases, with 16 bases between. Germline V gene lookup returns CDR1 MDHEN and CDR2 SYDVKM. CDR3 size: 13 residues.

Ten or more counts support this clonotype. The J gene is TRBJ2-1, the V gene TRBV5-1; 9 bases map to TRBD1. CDR3 length: 15 amino acids. V lost 4 bases and J lost 6; bases outside the gene matches: 8. The germline V gene has CDR1 SGHRS and CDR2 YFSETQ. The CDR3 is CASSHRDRDPNEQFF. The CDR3 nucleotides read TGCGCCAGCAGCCACCGGGACAGGGACCCCAATGAGCAGTTCTTC. The entire variable domain, with the rest obtained from reference TRBV5-1 and TRBJ2-1, is as follows: KAGVTQTPRYLIKTRGQQVTLSCSPISGHRSVSWYQQTPGQGLQFLFEYFSETQRNKGNFPGRFSGRQFSNSRSEMNVSTLELGDSALYLCASSHRDRDPNEQFFGPGTRLTVL.

The sample holds many counts of this clonotype. V gene TRBV5-1 combines with J gene TRBJ1-2; no reliable D call. This CDR3 spans 12 amino acids. In germline, CDR1 is SGHRS, CDR2 YFSETQ. V gave up 4 bases and J gave up 6 bases, with 10 bases separating them. The DNA for the CDR3 is TGCGCCAGCAGCCTGGGAGAGAATGGCTACACCTTC. Protein: CASSLGENGYTF.

This clonotype was counted at least ten times. The chain uses TRBV14 and TRBJ1-2; tentative D call: TRBD1 (5 bases). CDR3 length equals 14 residues. V shed 4 bases and J shed 4 bases, with 13 bases lying between them. Germline lookup yields CDR1 SGHDN and CDR2 FVKESK. This chain's CDR3 is CASSPGTFSYGYTF. The DNA of the CDR3 is TGTGCCAGCAGCCCGGGGACGTTCAGCTATGGCTACACCTTC. Full variable domain (missing parts from reference TRBV14 and TRBJ1-2): EAGVTQFPSHSVIEKGQTVTLRCDPISGHDNLYWYRRVMGKEIKFLLHFVKESKQDESGMPNNRFLAERTGGTYSTLKVQPAELEDSGVYFCASSPGTFSYGYTFGSGTRLTVV.